This T cell receptor beta chain was captured by sequencing in a study of post-analysis software for immune sequencing data. Overall study findings and caveats: There were a few TRBV segments more frequent in patients than controls, and TRBV5-6, TRBV5-1 and TRBV20-1 were among them.

This CDR3 is built from 16 residues. Per the germline V gene, CDR1 is PRHDT and CDR2 is FYEKMQ (reference sequence). Trimming took off 5 bases at V and 1 base at J, with 18 bases between the two ends. Regarding this clonotype: The antigen remains unidentified.

The TCR beta cDNA libraries carried unique molecular identifiers. With roughly 0.9 to 11 million T cells as the source, some 510,000 cDNA molecules resulted. Via MiXCR, TCRdb re-called the PCR reads, giving one row per CDR3 protein. The sample includes about 760,000 distinct CDR3 sequences, roughly 30% of them seen just once. Sequences were obtained from blood. This sequence originates from a girl between 5 and 17 years old with multiple sclerosis. The chain combines TRBV13 with TRBJ2-7, with D hard to call. For the CDR3, the DNA is TGTGCCAGCAGCGATGCCTTTCCCGCTCAATCCTACGAGCAGTACTTC. It is translated as CASSDAFPAQSYEQYF.